This T cell receptor beta chain comes out of a study of neurological immune-mediated disorders. In its sample, this clonotype was seen many times. This CDR3 spans 12 amino acids. The germline V and J ends were trimmed by 2 bases and 6 bases, with 8 bases remaining between them. CDR1 and CDR2 (germline): KGHSH, LQKENI. As for time point: longitudinal time-point 1 (baseline). TCRdb independently ran MiXCR on the 5' RACE reads; one entry per CDR3 protein. The table lists 47,000 or so distinct CDR3 sequences, about 9.1% of them singletons, with 1.6% in the top ten. The sequenced sample was PBMCs. This TCR was recovered from a woman aged 40 to 49 in good health. The chain is built from TRBV18 and TRBJ2-7, with D perhaps matching TRBD2 (7 bases). The CDR3 here is CASSPGGAEQYF. The CDR3 coding sequence is TGTGCCAGCTCACCAGGGGGGGCCGAGCAGTACTTC.